A selection of T cell receptor beta chains follows, all from one sample in a study of blood T cells in healthy people across ages. Each CDR3 protein is one row after TCRdb ran MiXCR on the 5' RACE reads. The repertoire holds roughly 560,000 distinct CDR3 sequences, with less than 25% as singletons. The sample was also linked to a second study, of T cells of mothers and their children.

The source material was blood. These receptors came from a boy under 18 in good health. Each CDR3 is given with its conserved first and last residue. D genes are given only for firm matches. Clone size appears in some rows only: once, few, many, or a class for an expanded clone.

v_call: TRBV27; clone_size: many; d_call: -; j_call: TRBJ1-2; cdr3_nt: TGTGCCAGCAGTTTATCGGCTTCGCATGGCTACACCTTC; cdr3_aa: CASSLSASHGYTF
v_call: TRBV4-2; clone_size: -; d_call: TRBD2; j_call: TRBJ2-1; cdr3_nt: TGTGCCAGCAGCCAAGATACAGCTAGCGGGAGGGGGCTATACAATGAGCAGTTCTTC; cdr3_aa: CASSQDTASGRGLYNEQFF
v_call: TRBV7-2; clone_size: few; d_call: -; j_call: TRBJ2-7; cdr3_nt: TGTGCCAGCAGCATCACCGGTCAGGGGACCTACGAGCAGTACTTC; cdr3_aa: CASSITGQGTYEQYF
v_call: TRBV20-1; clone_size: -; d_call: -; j_call: TRBJ2-1; cdr3_nt: TGCAGTGCTAAAACTACGGGAACCCTTCGCTACAATGAGCAGTTCTTC; cdr3_aa: CSAKTTGTLRYNEQFF
v_call: TRBV27; clone_size: few; d_call: TRBD1; j_call: TRBJ2-5; cdr3_nt: TGTGCCAGCAGTAGGACAGGGGATTCGAGGAAGCAGTACTTC; cdr3_aa: CASSRTGDSRKQYF
v_call: TRBV10-3; clone_size: few; d_call: -; j_call: TRBJ2-7; cdr3_nt: TGTGCCATCAGGGACAGTTCCTCCTACGAGCAGTACTTC; cdr3_aa: CAIRDSSSYEQYF
v_call: TRBV20-1; clone_size: -; d_call: -; j_call: TRBJ2-2; cdr3_nt: TGCAGTGCCCGGCCCGTGAGCACCGGGGAGCTGTTTTTT; cdr3_aa: CSARPVSTGELFF
v_call: TRBV12-5; clone_size: -; d_call: TRBD1; j_call: TRBJ1-1; cdr3_nt: TGTGCTAGTGGCGCCTCAGGGGGGATAGTCACTGAAGCTTTCTTT; cdr3_aa: CASGASGGIVTEAFF
v_call: TRBV11-2; clone_size: -; d_call: -; j_call: TRBJ1-2; cdr3_nt: TGTGCCAGCAGCTTAGACCCCGGAGGGGGATTAGGCTATGGCTACACCTTC; cdr3_aa: CASSLDPGGGLGYGYTF
v_call: TRBV7-8; clone_size: -; d_call: TRBD1; j_call: TRBJ2-6; cdr3_nt: TGTGCCAGCAGCTTAGCCACCCAAACAGGGGCTGGGGCCAACGTCCTGACTTTT; cdr3_aa: CASSLATQTGAGANVLTF
v_call: TRBV9; clone_size: -; d_call: TRBD1; j_call: TRBJ1-1; cdr3_nt: TGTGCCAGCAGCGTCACAGGGGGGAACACTGAAGCTTTCTTT; cdr3_aa: CASSVTGGNTEAFF
v_call: TRBV7-3; clone_size: -; d_call: TRBD1; j_call: TRBJ2-7; cdr3_nt: TGTGCCAGCAGCTCAGGGACAGGGGAATCCGAGCAGTACTTC; cdr3_aa: CASSSGTGESEQYF
v_call: TRBV4-2; clone_size: few; d_call: -; j_call: TRBJ2-7; cdr3_nt: TGTGCCAGCAGCCCCGAGGGGCCCCACTACGAGCAGTACTTC; cdr3_aa: CASSPEGPHYEQYF
v_call: TRBV5-1; clone_size: -; d_call: TRBD1; j_call: TRBJ2-1; cdr3_nt: TGCGCCAGCAGCTTCTCCCCACAGGGGGGATACAATGAGCAGTTCTTC; cdr3_aa: CASSFSPQGGYNEQFF
v_call: TRBV12-3/TRBV12-4; clone_size: -; d_call: -; j_call: TRBJ1-3; cdr3_nt: TGTGCCAGCAGTTTAGAGGCAGGAACCTTCTCTGGAAACACCATATATTTT; cdr3_aa: CASSLEAGTFSGNTIYF
v_call: TRBV29-1; clone_size: -; d_call: -; j_call: TRBJ2-3; cdr3_nt: TGCAGCGCCCGACTAGTTGCGGATACGCAGTATTTT; cdr3_aa: CSARLVADTQYF
v_call: TRBV20-1; clone_size: -; d_call: -; j_call: TRBJ1-1; cdr3_nt: TGCAGTGGCCCGGACAGACTGAACACTGAAGCTTTCTTT; cdr3_aa: CSGPDRLNTEAFF
v_call: TRBV12-3/TRBV12-4; clone_size: few; d_call: TRBD1; j_call: TRBJ2-1; cdr3_nt: TGTGCCAGCAGGGGACAGGGCACCTACAATGAGCAGTTCTTC; cdr3_aa: CASRGQGTYNEQFF
v_call: TRBV4-1; clone_size: -; d_call: TRBD1; j_call: TRBJ1-4; cdr3_nt: TGCGCCAGCAGCCAAGATTGGGCAGGGGGTGAAAAACTGTTTTTT; cdr3_aa: CASSQDWAGGEKLFF
v_call: TRBV7-9; clone_size: few; d_call: -; j_call: TRBJ2-7; cdr3_nt: TGTGCCAGCAGCTTTGAAGGGGCGGGGGAGCAGTACTTC; cdr3_aa: CASSFEGAGEQYF
v_call: TRBV20-1; clone_size: -; d_call: -; j_call: TRBJ2-1; cdr3_nt: TGCAGTGCCCAGGGGAGGACCTACAATGAGCAGTTCTTC; cdr3_aa: CSAQGRTYNEQFF
v_call: TRBV20-1; clone_size: -; d_call: TRBD2; j_call: TRBJ2-7; cdr3_nt: TGCAGTGCTAGAGAAGTAGCGGGAGTATGGTACGAGCAGTACTTC; cdr3_aa: CSAREVAGVWYEQYF
v_call: TRBV28; clone_size: few; d_call: -; j_call: TRBJ2-5; cdr3_nt: TGTGCCAGCAGTTCCCTCCGGGACCCAAGAGGGGAGACCCAGTACTTC; cdr3_aa: CASSSLRDPRGETQYF
v_call: TRBV12-3/TRBV12-4; clone_size: -; d_call: -; j_call: TRBJ1-3; cdr3_nt: TGTGCCAGCAGTTTAAGAAGGGGAGAAAACACCATATATTTT; cdr3_aa: CASSLRRGENTIYF
v_call: TRBV28; clone_size: -; d_call: TRBD2; j_call: TRBJ2-5; cdr3_nt: TGTGCCAGCACCCTGGGACGGGAGGGTGAAGAGACCCAGTACTTC; cdr3_aa: CASTLGREGEETQYF
v_call: TRBV2; clone_size: -; d_call: TRBD1; j_call: TRBJ1-2; cdr3_nt: TGTGCCAGCAGTGAACAGGGGGCACTATTCCCTTTC; cdr3_aa: CASSEQGALFPF
v_call: TRBV30; clone_size: -; d_call: TRBD1; j_call: TRBJ2-7; cdr3_nt: TGTGCCTGGAGTGTGTCCTCGGACAGGGGCTCCTACGAGCAGTACTTC; cdr3_aa: CAWSVSSDRGSYEQYF
v_call: TRBV7-2; clone_size: -; d_call: -; j_call: TRBJ2-7; cdr3_nt: TGTGCCAGCAGCCTACAGGGAGCCACCCACGAGCAGTACTTC; cdr3_aa: CASSLQGATHEQYF
v_call: TRBV2; clone_size: once; d_call: -; j_call: TRBJ2-2; cdr3_nt: TGTGCCAGCAGTGGAGAGGGGGCGAACACCGGGGAGCTGTTTTTT; cdr3_aa: CASSGEGANTGELFF
v_call: TRBV27; clone_size: -; d_call: -; j_call: TRBJ1-3; cdr3_nt: TGTGCCAGCAGTTTATCGTTGGGCTCTGGAAACACCATATATTTT; cdr3_aa: CASSLSLGSGNTIYF
v_call: TRBV6-4; clone_size: few; d_call: -; j_call: TRBJ2-3; cdr3_nt: TGTGCCAGCAGTGACAGGATAGAGGCAGATACGCAGTATTTT; cdr3_aa: CASSDRIEADTQYF
v_call: TRBV6-5; clone_size: -; d_call: TRBD2; j_call: TRBJ2-1; cdr3_nt: TGTGCCAGCAGTTACTCGTTAGCGGGGGGCGGGCAGTTCTTC; cdr3_aa: CASSYSLAGGGQFF
v_call: TRBV5-1; clone_size: -; d_call: TRBD1; j_call: TRBJ2-2; cdr3_nt: TGCGCCAGCAGCCCGGACAGGGTACGCGGGGAGCTGTTTTTT; cdr3_aa: CASSPDRVRGELFF
v_call: TRBV29-1; clone_size: few; d_call: -; j_call: TRBJ2-7; cdr3_nt: TGCAGCGTTGTTTTCCAAACGTCCTACGAGCAGTACTTC; cdr3_aa: CSVVFQTSYEQYF
v_call: TRBV29-1; clone_size: -; d_call: -; j_call: TRBJ2-4; cdr3_nt: TGCAGCGTTGTCCTAATAGGGGCCAAAAACATTCAGTACTTC; cdr3_aa: CSVVLIGAKNIQYF
v_call: TRBV5-1; clone_size: -; d_call: TRBD1; j_call: TRBJ2-2; cdr3_nt: TGCGCCAGCCCCACGGTCCGGGACAGGGGGTATTCTGTCACCGGGGAGCTGTTTTTT; cdr3_aa: CASPTVRDRGYSVTGELFF
v_call: TRBV20-1; clone_size: few; d_call: -; j_call: TRBJ2-7; cdr3_nt: TGCAGTGCGGTCCTCCCCTACGGGGGCAGCTACGAGCAGTACTTC; cdr3_aa: CSAVLPYGGSYEQYF
v_call: TRBV6-7; clone_size: -; d_call: -; j_call: TRBJ2-7; cdr3_nt: TGTGCACTCTTGGGGGACGAGCAGTACTTC; cdr3_aa: CALLGDEQYF
v_call: TRBV20-1; clone_size: many; d_call: TRBD1; j_call: TRBJ2-1; cdr3_nt: TGCAGTGCTGGGACAGGGAATGAGCAGTTCTTC; cdr3_aa: CSAGTGNEQFF
v_call: TRBV10-3; clone_size: many; d_call: TRBD2; j_call: TRBJ2-1; cdr3_nt: TGTGCCATCTTCCCGGGAGGGGAAGGGAATGAGCAGTTCTTC; cdr3_aa: CAIFPGGEGNEQFF
v_call: TRBV6-5; clone_size: -; d_call: -; j_call: TRBJ1-2; cdr3_nt: TGTGCCAGCACCTCAGGAGACTATGGCTACACCTTC; cdr3_aa: CASTSGDYGYTF
v_call: TRBV7-9; clone_size: -; d_call: -; j_call: TRBJ1-4; cdr3_nt: TGTGCCAGCAGCTTAGCGCGGAGTGGACTTGCAACTAATGAAAAACTGTTTTTT; cdr3_aa: CASSLARSGLATNEKLFF
v_call: TRBV18; clone_size: -; d_call: -; j_call: TRBJ2-2; cdr3_nt: TGTGCCAGCTCACCTAACGAACAGGGAGTCTCCGGGGAGCTGTTTTTT; cdr3_aa: CASSPNEQGVSGELFF
v_call: TRBV27; clone_size: few; d_call: -; j_call: TRBJ2-7; cdr3_nt: TGTGCCAGCAGTTTGAATAGCGCAACCTACGAGCAGTACTTC; cdr3_aa: CASSLNSATYEQYF
v_call: TRBV7-2; clone_size: few; d_call: TRBD2; j_call: TRBJ2-3; cdr3_nt: TGTGCCAGCAGCTTAGTTCCAGCGGGGGGGCAAGATACGCAGTATTTT; cdr3_aa: CASSLVPAGGQDTQYF
v_call: TRBV20-1; clone_size: few; d_call: -; j_call: TRBJ2-1; cdr3_nt: TGCAGTGCGCACCGCGGACTCGAGACGAATGAGCAGTTCTTC; cdr3_aa: CSAHRGLETNEQFF
v_call: TRBV4-1; clone_size: few; d_call: -; j_call: TRBJ2-3; cdr3_nt: TGCGCCAGCAGCCAGCGACGAGGGGCCAACACAGATACGCAGTATTTT; cdr3_aa: CASSQRRGANTDTQYF
v_call: TRBV28; clone_size: -; d_call: TRBD2; j_call: TRBJ2-7; cdr3_nt: TGTGCCAGCATCCGACTAGCTCCATCCTACGAGCAGTACTTC; cdr3_aa: CASIRLAPSYEQYF
v_call: TRBV7-9; clone_size: few; d_call: TRBD1; j_call: TRBJ2-5; cdr3_nt: TGTGCCAGCAGCTTAGGTACAGGGGACCAAGAGACCCAGTACTTC; cdr3_aa: CASSLGTGDQETQYF
v_call: TRBV7-9; clone_size: -; d_call: -; j_call: TRBJ1-1; cdr3_nt: TGTGCCAGCAGCTTAGGACGGTCCCCGGAAGCTTTCTTT; cdr3_aa: CASSLGRSPEAFF
v_call: TRBV19; clone_size: -; d_call: -; j_call: TRBJ2-2; cdr3_nt: TGTGCCAGTACGCGTACCGGGGAGCTGTTTTTT; cdr3_aa: CASTRTGELFF